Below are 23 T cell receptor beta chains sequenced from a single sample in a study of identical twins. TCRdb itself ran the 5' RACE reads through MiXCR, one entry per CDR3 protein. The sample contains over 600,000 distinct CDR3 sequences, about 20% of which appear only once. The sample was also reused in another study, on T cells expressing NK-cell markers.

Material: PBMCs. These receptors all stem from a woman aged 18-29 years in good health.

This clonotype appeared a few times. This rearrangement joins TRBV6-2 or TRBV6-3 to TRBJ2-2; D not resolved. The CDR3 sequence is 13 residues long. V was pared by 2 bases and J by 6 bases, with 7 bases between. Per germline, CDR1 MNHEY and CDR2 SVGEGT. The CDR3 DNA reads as TGTGCCAGCAGTTACCTTCAAGCCGGGGAGCTGTTTTTT. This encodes CASSYLQAGELFF.

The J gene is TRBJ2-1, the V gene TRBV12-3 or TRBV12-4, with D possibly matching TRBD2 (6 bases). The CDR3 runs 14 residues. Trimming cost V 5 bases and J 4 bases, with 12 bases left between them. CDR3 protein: CASSPHGGYNEQFF. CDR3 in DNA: TGTGCCAGCAGTCCGCACGGGGGTTACAATGAGCAGTTCTTC.

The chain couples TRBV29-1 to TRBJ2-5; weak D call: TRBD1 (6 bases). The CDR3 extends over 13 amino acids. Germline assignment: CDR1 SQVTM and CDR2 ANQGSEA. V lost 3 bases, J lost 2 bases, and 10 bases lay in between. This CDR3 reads CSVEGHKQETQYF. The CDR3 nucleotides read TGCAGCGTTGAGGGACACAAGCAAGAGACCCAGTACTTC.

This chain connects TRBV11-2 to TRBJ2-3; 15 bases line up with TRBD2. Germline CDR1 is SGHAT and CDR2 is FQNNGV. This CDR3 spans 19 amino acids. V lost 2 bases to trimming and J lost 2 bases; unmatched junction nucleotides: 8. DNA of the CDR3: TGTGCCAGCAGCTTAACTGGGACTAGCGGGAGGTACTTCACAGATACGCAGTATTTT. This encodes CASSLTGTSGRYFTDTQYF.

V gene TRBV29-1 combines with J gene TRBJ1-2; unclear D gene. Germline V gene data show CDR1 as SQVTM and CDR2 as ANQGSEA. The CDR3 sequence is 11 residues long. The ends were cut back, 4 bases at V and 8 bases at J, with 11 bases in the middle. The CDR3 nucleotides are TGCAGCGTTGGGGGTGACGACGGCTACACCTTC. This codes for CSVGGDDGYTF.

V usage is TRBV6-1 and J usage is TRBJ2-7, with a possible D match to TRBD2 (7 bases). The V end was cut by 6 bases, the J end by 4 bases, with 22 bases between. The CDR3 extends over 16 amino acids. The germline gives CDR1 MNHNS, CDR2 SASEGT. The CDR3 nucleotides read TGTGCCAGCAGCCAGCAAAAGGGGGGGTCCAGGTACGAGCAGTACTTC. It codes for CASSQQKGGSRYEQYF.

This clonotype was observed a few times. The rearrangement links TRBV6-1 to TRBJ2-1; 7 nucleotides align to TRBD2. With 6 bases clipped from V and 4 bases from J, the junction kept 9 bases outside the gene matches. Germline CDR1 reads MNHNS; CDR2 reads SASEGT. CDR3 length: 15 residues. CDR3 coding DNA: TGTGCCAGCAGGGGCCTGACTAGCCAGTACAATGAGCAGTTCTTC. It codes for CASRGLTSQYNEQFF.

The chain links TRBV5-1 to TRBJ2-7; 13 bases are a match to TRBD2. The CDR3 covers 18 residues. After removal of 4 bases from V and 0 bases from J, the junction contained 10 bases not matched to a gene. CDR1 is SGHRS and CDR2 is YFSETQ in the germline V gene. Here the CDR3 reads CASSPGTSGVLSSYEQYF. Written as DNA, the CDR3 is TGCGCCAGCAGCCCGGGGACTAGCGGGGTTTTGAGCTCCTACGAGCAGTACTTC.

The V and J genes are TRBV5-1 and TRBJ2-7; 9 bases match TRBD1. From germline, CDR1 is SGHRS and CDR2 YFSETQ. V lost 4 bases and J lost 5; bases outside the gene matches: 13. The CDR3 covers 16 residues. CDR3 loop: CASSPGTGTGRNEQYF. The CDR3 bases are TGCGCCAGCAGCCCCGGAACCGGGACAGGGAGAAACGAGCAGTACTTC.

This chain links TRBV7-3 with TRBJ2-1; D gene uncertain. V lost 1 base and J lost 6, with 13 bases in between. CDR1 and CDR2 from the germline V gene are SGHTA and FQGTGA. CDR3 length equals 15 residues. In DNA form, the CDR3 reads TGTGCCAGCAGCTTAAGTCCCCCTACCCCCAATGAGCAGTTCTTC. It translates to CASSLSPPTPNEQFF.

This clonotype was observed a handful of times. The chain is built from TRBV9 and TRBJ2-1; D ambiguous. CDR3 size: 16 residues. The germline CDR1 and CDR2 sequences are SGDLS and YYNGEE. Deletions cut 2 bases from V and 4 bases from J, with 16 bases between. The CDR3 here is CASSVRSGTLYNEQFF. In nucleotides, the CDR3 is TGTGCCAGCAGCGTCCGGTCTGGAACCCTATACAATGAGCAGTTCTTC.

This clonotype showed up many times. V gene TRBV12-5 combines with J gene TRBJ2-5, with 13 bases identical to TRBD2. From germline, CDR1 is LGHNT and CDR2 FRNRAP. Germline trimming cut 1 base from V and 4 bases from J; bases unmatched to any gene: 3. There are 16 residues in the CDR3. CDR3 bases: TGTGCTAGTGGTTTGGGACTAGCGGGGGGCGGAGAGACCCAGTACTTC. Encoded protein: CASGLGLAGGGETQYF.

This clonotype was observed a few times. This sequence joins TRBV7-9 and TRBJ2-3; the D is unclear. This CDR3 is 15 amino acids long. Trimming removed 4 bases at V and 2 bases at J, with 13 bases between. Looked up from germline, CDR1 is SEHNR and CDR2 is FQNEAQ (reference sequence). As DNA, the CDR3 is TGTGCCAGCAGCTATGAAACTAAAAACACAGATACGCAGTATTTT. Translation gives CASSYETKNTDTQYF.

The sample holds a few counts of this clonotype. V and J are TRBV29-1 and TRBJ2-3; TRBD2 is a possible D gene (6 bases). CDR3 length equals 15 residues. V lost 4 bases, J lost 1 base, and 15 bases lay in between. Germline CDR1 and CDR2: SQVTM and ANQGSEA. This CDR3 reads CSVAFTRGGTDTQYF. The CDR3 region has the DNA TGCAGCGTTGCTTTCACACGCGGGGGCACAGATACGCAGTATTTT.

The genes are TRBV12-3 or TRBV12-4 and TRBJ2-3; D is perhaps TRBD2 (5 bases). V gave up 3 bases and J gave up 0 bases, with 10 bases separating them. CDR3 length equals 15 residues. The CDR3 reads CASSFGRVSTDTQYF. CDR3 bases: TGTGCCAGCAGTTTCGGGCGGGTTAGCACAGATACGCAGTATTTT.

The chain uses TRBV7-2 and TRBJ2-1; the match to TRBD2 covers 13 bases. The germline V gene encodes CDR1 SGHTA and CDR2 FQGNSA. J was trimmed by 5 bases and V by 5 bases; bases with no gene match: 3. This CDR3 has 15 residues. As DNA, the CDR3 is TGTGCCAGCAGCCGACTAGCGGGGGGAAACAATGAGCAGTTCTTC. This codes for CASSRLAGGNNEQFF.

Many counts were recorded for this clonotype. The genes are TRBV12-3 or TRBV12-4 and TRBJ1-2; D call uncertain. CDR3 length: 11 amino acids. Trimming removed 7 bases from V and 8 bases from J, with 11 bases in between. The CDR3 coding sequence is TGTGCCAGCACTCTGGGGTCGGGCTACACCTTC. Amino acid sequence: CASTLGSGYTF.

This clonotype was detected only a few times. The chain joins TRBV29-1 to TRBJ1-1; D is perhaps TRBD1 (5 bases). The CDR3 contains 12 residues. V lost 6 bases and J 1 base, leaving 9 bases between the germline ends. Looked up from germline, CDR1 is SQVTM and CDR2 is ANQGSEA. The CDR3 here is CSVGHPNTEAFF. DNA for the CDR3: TGCAGCGTAGGACACCCGAACACTGAAGCTTTCTTT.

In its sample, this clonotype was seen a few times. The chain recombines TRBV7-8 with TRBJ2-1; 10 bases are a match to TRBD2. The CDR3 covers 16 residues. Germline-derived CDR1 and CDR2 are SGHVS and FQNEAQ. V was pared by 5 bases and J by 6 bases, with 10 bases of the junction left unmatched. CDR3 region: CASSEDPGLALNEQFF. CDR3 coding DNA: TGTGCCAGCAGCGAAGACCCGGGACTAGCGCTCAATGAGCAGTTCTTC.

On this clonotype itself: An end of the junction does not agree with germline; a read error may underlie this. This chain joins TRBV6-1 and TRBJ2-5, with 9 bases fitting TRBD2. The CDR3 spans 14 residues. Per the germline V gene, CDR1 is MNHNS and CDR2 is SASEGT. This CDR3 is CASSPSGEEETRYF. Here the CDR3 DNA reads TGTGCCAGCAGTCCTAGCGGGGAGGAAGAGACCCGGTACTTC.

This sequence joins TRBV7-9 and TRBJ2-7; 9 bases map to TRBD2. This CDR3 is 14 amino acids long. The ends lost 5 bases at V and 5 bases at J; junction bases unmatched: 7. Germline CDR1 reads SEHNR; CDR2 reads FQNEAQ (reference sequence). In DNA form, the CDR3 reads TGTGCCAGCAGCCCCCGGACTAGCGAACACGAGCAGTACTTC. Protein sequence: CASSPRTSEHEQYF.

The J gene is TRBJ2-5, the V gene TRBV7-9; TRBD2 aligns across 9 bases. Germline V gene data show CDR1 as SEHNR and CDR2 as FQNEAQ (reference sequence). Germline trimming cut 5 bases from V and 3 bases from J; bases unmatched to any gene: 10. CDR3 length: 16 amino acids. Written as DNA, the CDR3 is TGTGCCAGCAGCCCTGCCGGACTAGCGCGTAAAGAGACCCAGTACTTC. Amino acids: CASSPAGLARKETQYF.

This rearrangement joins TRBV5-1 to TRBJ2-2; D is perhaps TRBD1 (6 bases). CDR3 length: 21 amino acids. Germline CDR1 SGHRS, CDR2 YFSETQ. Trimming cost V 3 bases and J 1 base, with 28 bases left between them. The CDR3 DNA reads TGCGCCAGCAGCTCCTACTTACCCAAAGCTATACAGGGCCAGAACACCGGGGAGCTGTTTTTT. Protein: CASSSYLPKAIQGQNTGELFF.